The 27 T cell receptor beta chains below were found in one sample sequenced in a study of cytomegalovirus exposure and HLA in healthy donors. The PCR used 60 Vbeta and 13 Jbeta primers. The repertoire was sequenced with immunoSEQ multiplex PCR; TCRdb's copy has only in-frame clones and lacks some. The data show over 100,000 clones, around 10% seen once. The specimen sequenced was PBMCs. These receptors were taken from a woman between 40 and 50 years old in good health and CMV-seropositive.

The chain has TRBV7-9 and TRBJ2-1, with TRBD2 identical over 14 bases. Germline V gene sequence: CDR1 SEHNR, CDR2 FQNEAQ (reference sequence). The V segment lost 7 bases and the J segment 8 bases; nucleotides outside the gene matches: 7. The CDR3 has 15 amino acids. Here the CDR3 reads CASIKTSGGGDEQFF. The DNA of the CDR3 is TGTGCCAGCATCAAGACTAGCGGGGGGGGAGATGAGCAGTTCTTC.

This chain uses TRBV28 with TRBJ2-7; possibly TRBD2 for D (6 bases). Trimming cost V 7 bases and J 6 bases, with 16 bases left between them. CDR1 is MDHEN, CDR2 SYDVKM, per germline. CDR3 length equals 13 residues. DNA of the CDR3: TGTGCCAGCATCACCTTGGGGGGTACCGAGCAGTACTTC. Its translation is CASITLGGTEQYF.

This clone has a handful of counts. The gene calls are TRBV9 and TRBJ2-7; 7 bases are shared with TRBD1. J was trimmed by 2 bases and V by 3 bases; bases with no gene match: 5. The CDR3 covers 14 residues. Germline V CDR1 and CDR2: SGDLS, YYNGEE. CDR3 in amino acids: CASSARTGPYEQYF. In DNA form, the CDR3 reads TGTGCCAGCAGCGCCCGGACAGGCCCCTACGAGCAGTACTTC.

This clone was recorded a few times. This chain connects TRBV6-5 to TRBJ1-2, with D possibly matching TRBD1 (5 bases). The CDR3 length is 14 residues. V lost 4 bases to trimming and J lost 3 bases, with 12 bases between them. The germline gives CDR1 MNHEY, CDR2 SVGAGI. This chain's CDR3 is CASSWDPGDYGYTF. The CDR3 DNA sequence: TGTGCCAGCAGTTGGGACCCGGGGGACTATGGCTACACCTTC.

The chain uses TRBV2 and TRBJ2-5; 9 bases map to TRBD1. The CDR3 contains 13 residues. Germline V gene sequence: CDR1 SNHLY, CDR2 FYNNEI. The J segment lost 4 bases and the V segment lost 8 bases, leaving 5 bases of the junction unmatched. DNA for the CDR3: TGTGCCAGCGGTTTGGGACAGGGAGAGACCCAGTACTTC. This translates into CASGLGQGETQYF.

This clone appeared a few times. J is TRBJ1-3 and V is TRBV11-2; D ambiguous. Germline assignment: CDR1 SGHAT and CDR2 FQNNGV. This CDR3 contains 15 residues. Trimming stripped 2 bases from V and 0 bases from J, with 8 bases between. CDR3 sequence (DNA): TGTGCCAGCAGCTTAACCGGGAGCTCTGGAAACACCATATATTTT. Translation: CASSLTGSSGNTIYF.

This chain joins TRBV5-6 and TRBJ2-7; 12 nucleotides agree with TRBD2. The junction had 6 bases not matched to a gene; V was cut back by 1 base and J by 4 bases. The CDR3 has 16 residues. Germline assignment: CDR1 SGHDT and CDR2 YYEEEE. The CDR3 loop is CASSLFATSGGYEQYF. The CDR3 DNA is TGTGCCAGCAGCTTGTTTGCGACTAGCGGGGGTTACGAGCAGTACTTC.

The genes are TRBV5-4 and TRBJ2-3; 8 bases map to TRBD1. The CDR3 sequence is 13 residues long. Germline assignment: CDR1 SGHNT and CDR2 YYREEE (reference sequence). V shed 4 bases and J 5 bases; nucleotides not matched to a gene: 3. CDR3 nucleotide sequence: TGTGCCAGCAGCCCACAGGGGGAAGATACGCAGTATTTT. It yields the protein CASSPQGEDTQYF.

The rearrangement links TRBV7-2 to TRBJ2-1; the match to TRBD2 covers 9 bases. J was trimmed by 7 bases and V by 4 bases; bases with no gene match: 14. CDR1 is SGHTA, CDR2 FQGNSA, per germline. CDR3 size: 17 residues. The CDR3: CASSSKSGTSWVNEQFF. The CDR3, as DNA: TGTGCCAGCAGCTCGAAATCCGGGACTAGCTGGGTTAATGAGCAGTTCTTC.

The genes are TRBV5-1 and TRBJ2-7; perhaps TRBD2 as D (5 bases). The CDR3 consists of 14 residues. Trimming removed 4 bases at V and 2 bases at J, with 13 bases between. Germline values: CDR1 SGHRS, CDR2 YFSETQ. The CDR3 DNA reads TGCGCCAGCAGCGTTGGATCAGCGGCCTACGAGCAGTACTTC. Translation gives CASSVGSAAYEQYF. Using reference TRBV5-1 and TRBJ2-7 for the parts outside the CDR3, the full variable domain is KAGVTQTPRYLIKTRGQQVTLSCSPISGHRSVSWYQQTPGQGLQFLFEYFSETQRNKGNFPGRFSGRQFSNSRSEMNVSTLELGDSALYLCASSVGSAAYEQYFGPGTRLTVT.

This clone was found a few times. The rearrangement links TRBV9 to TRBJ1-6, with TRBD1 matching 9 bases. Germline V gene data show CDR1 as SGDLS and CDR2 as YYNGEE. V was clipped by 0 bases and J by 9 bases; unmatched bases: 7. CDR3 size: 16 residues. This CDR3 reads CASSVDRDRARSPLHF. The CDR3 DNA reads as TGTGCCAGCAGCGTAGACCGGGACAGGGCTCGTTCACCCCTCCACTTT.

This clone turned up a few times. V usage is TRBV4-2 and J usage is TRBJ2-3, with 8 bases lining up with TRBD2. CDR3 size: 16 residues. Losses at the gene ends were 1 base for V and 1 base for J; bases not matched to a gene: 4. Germline V gene lookup returns CDR1 LGHNA and CDR2 YNFKEQ. CDR3 sequence (DNA): TGTGCCAGCAGCCAAGTTGACGGGGGGGGCACAGATACGCAGTATTTT. This translates into CASSQVDGGGTDTQYF.

J is TRBJ2-1 and V is TRBV7-6; TRBD2 matches at 12 bases. The CDR3 sequence is 18 residues long. V lost 5 bases, J lost 1 base, and 9 bases stayed unmatched. Germline CDR1 reads SGHVS; CDR2 reads FNYEAQ. The CDR3 bases are TGTGCCAGCAGCCAGGGGACTAGCGGGCGGATGTCCTACAATGAGCAGTTCTTC. This gives the protein CASSQGTSGRMSYNEQFF.

This clone was counted only a few times. Other nucleotide sequences from this sample produce the same CDR3. CDR3 nucleotides: TGTGCTAGTGGTTTTGGAGTAACTTCCAACGAGCAGTACTTC. This sequence encodes CASGFGVTSNEQYF. This chain connects TRBV12-5 to TRBJ2-7; unclear D gene. V was cut by 3 bases and J by 5 bases, with 14 bases left in between. Per the germline V gene, CDR1 is LGHNT and CDR2 is FRNRAP. The CDR3 is made up of 14 amino acids.

The chain has TRBV27 and TRBJ2-1; 9 bases line up with TRBD2. Per the germline V gene, CDR1 is MNHEY and CDR2 is SMNVEV (reference sequence). J lost 4 bases, V lost 2 bases, and 6 bases had no gene match. This CDR3 has 16 amino acids. The CDR3 region is CASSLLSAGGYNEQFF. The CDR3 bases are TGTGCCAGCAGTTTACTGTCGGCGGGGGGGTACAATGAGCAGTTCTTC.

This clone was detected only a few times. CDR3 loop: CASSLSRQGYTEAFF. The CDR3, as DNA: TGCGCCAGCAGCTTGTCCCGACAGGGGTACACTGAAGCTTTCTTT. This chain joins TRBV5-1 and TRBJ1-1; 8 bases are shared with TRBD1. Losses at the gene ends were 1 base for V and 3 bases for J; bases not matched to a gene: 5. There are 15 residues in the CDR3. The V gene's germline CDR1 is SGHRS and CDR2 YFSETQ.

The chain is built from TRBV21-1 and TRBJ1-4; TRBD1, as called in the table, went unchecked against the DNA. TRBV21-1 is shown as a pseudogene. The CDR3 runs 20 residues. The CDR3 nucleotides read TGTGCCAGCAGTGCTAACCCAGGGAATACCACCCCTGCAACTAATGAAAAACTGTTTTTT. It is translated as CASSANPGNTTPATNEKLFF.

The chain combines TRBV5-1 with TRBJ2-2; a possible D gene is TRBD1 (6 bases). Deletions cut 2 bases from V and 5 bases from J, with 13 bases between. This CDR3 is built from 15 residues. The germline CDR1 and CDR2 sequences are SGHRS and YFSETQ. The CDR3 loop is CASSLVSGVTGELFF. As DNA, the CDR3 is TGCGCCAGCAGCTTAGTATCAGGGGTGACCGGGGAGCTGTTTTTT.

There are a few counts of this clone. The chain recombines TRBV6-1 with TRBJ2-7; TRBD1 might be the D (6 bases). The CDR3 consists of 13 residues. Germline values: CDR1 MNHNS, CDR2 SASEGT. Trimming took off 4 bases at V and 7 bases at J, with 14 bases between the two ends. CDR3 nucleotide sequence: TGTGCCAGCAGTGTTACAGGGTTGGGGGAGCAGTACTTC. Amino acids: CASSVTGLGEQYF.

The V and J genes are TRBV5-3 and TRBJ1-6; D gene ambiguous. TRBV5-3 is sorted into the ORF group, with uncertain function. Trimming left V 3 bases short and J 9 bases short, with 16 bases between. This CDR3 has 15 amino acids. CDR3 amino acids: CARSSLVLRGSPLHF. CDR3 nucleotides: TGTGCCAGAAGCTCCTTGGTCCTCCGAGGTTCACCCCTCCACTTT.

This clone has only a few counts. The chain employs TRBV19 and TRBJ1-4; the match to TRBD1 covers 12 bases. This CDR3 region has 17 residues. Trimming took 10 bases from V and 4 from J; bases not matched to a gene: 13. Germline V CDR1 and CDR2: LNHDA, SQIVND (reference sequence). CDR3 DNA: TGTGCCACCACCTCGAGGGGACAGGGGGCTGATAATGAAAAACTGTTTTTT. It is translated as CATTSRGQGADNEKLFF.

The V and J genes are TRBV2 and TRBJ2-4, with TRBD2 as a possible D gene (7 bases). Germline V CDR1 and CDR2: SNHLY, FYNNEI. Trimming left V 8 bases short and J 11 bases short, with 19 bases between. The CDR3 is made up of 13 amino acids. CDR3 in amino acids: CASGRGREQVQYF. CDR3 in DNA: TGTGCCAGCGGGAGGGGGAGGGAACAGGTTCAGTACTTC. Combining the CDR3 with reference TRBV2 and TRBJ2-4 gives the whole variable domain EPEVTQTPSHQVTQMGQEVILRCVPISNHLYFYWYRQILGQKVEFLVSFYNNEISEKSEIFDDQFSVERPDGSNFTLKIRSTKLEDSAMYFCASGRGREQVQYFGAGTRLSVL.

This clone has only a few counts. The rearrangement uses TRBV19 and TRBJ2-2; maybe TRBD1 (5 bases). Germline CDR1 and CDR2: LNHDA and SQIVND (reference sequence). The germline V and J ends were trimmed by 11 bases and 0 bases, with 10 bases remaining between them. The CDR3 is 13 residues long. CDR3 DNA: TGTGCCTGCCAGGGCCCGAACACCGGGGAGCTGTTTTTT. Residues: CACQGPNTGELFF.

This clone was found a few times. This chain connects TRBV19 to TRBJ2-5; 13 bases match TRBD2. CDR1 is LNHDA and CDR2 is SQIVND in the germline V gene (reference sequence). This CDR3 has 16 residues. V lost 5 bases and J lost 5; bases outside the gene matches: 8. CDR3 nucleotide sequence: TGTGCCAGTAGTGTACTAGCGGGGGGGCTAGGGGAGACCCAGTACTTC. Its translation is CASSVLAGGLGETQYF. The full variable domain, rest sourced from reference TRBV19 and TRBJ2-5, is DGGITQSPKYLFRKEGQNVTLSCEQNLNHDAMYWYRQDPGQGLRLIYYSQIVNDFQKGDIAEGYSVSREKKESFPLTVTSAQKNPTAFYLCASSVLAGGLGETQYFGPGTRLLVL.

Only a few counts were recorded for this clone. The V call is TRBV7-6, the J call TRBJ1-1, with TRBD1 as a possible D gene (6 bases). The V end was cut by 1 base, the J end by 2 bases, with 11 bases between. Looked up from germline, CDR1 is SGHVS and CDR2 is FNYEAQ. The CDR3 is made up of 15 amino acids. The CDR3 here is CASSLGQGQNTEAFF. The CDR3 coding sequence is TGTGCCAGCAGCTTAGGTCAGGGGCAAAACACTGAAGCTTTCTTT.

This chain joins TRBV6-5 and TRBJ2-5; TRBD2 might be the D (5 bases). Germline assignment: CDR1 MNHEY and CDR2 SVGAGI. The CDR3 sequence is 12 residues long. V was cut by 7 bases and J by 5 bases, with 11 bases left in between. CDR3 DNA sequence: TGTGCCAGCAATGCCGGAGGTGAGACCCAGTACTTC. It codes for CASNAGGETQYF.

The chain is built from TRBV10-3 and TRBJ1-1, with D perhaps matching TRBD1 (5 bases). This CDR3 comprises 14 residues. Trimming left V 10 bases short and J 5 bases short, with 20 bases between. Germline CDR1 and CDR2: ENHRY and SYGVKD. In DNA, the CDR3 is TGTGCCACCACGGGAGGGGCGGGGGTAACTGAAGCTTTCTTT. This encodes CATTGGAGVTEAFF.